Listed below are T cell receptor beta chains from one sample, sequenced in a study of blood T cells in healthy people across ages. TCRdb called the 5' RACE reads again in MiXCR, with one record for every CDR3 protein. The sample shows roughly 800,000 distinct CDR3 sequences, about 34% of them seen only once. Sequenced: blood. Receptors originate from a man aged 18 to 29 in good health. Both conserved end residues are part of each CDR3. A D gene is named only where the DNA matches it firmly. The size field is filled for only some rows; it gives once, few, many or a size class.

CDR3 | DNA | D | J | size | V
CASSFAGARRFEAFF | TGTGCCAGCAGCTTCGCGGGGGCCCGTCGGTTTGAAGCTTTCTTT | . | TRBJ1-1 | . | TRBV12-3/TRBV12-4
CASRPDSSDGYTF | TGCGCCAGCAGGCCGGACAGTAGCGATGGCTACACCTTC | . | TRBJ1-2 | many | TRBV5-1
CASSSGNSYNEQFF | TGTGCCAGCAGCAGCGGGAACTCCTACAATGAGCAGTTCTTC | TRBD2 | TRBJ2-1 | many | TRBV7-2
CASSYYLTGDTEAFF | TGTGCCAGCAGTTATTATTTAACAGGGGACACTGAAGCTTTCTTT | TRBD1 | TRBJ1-1 | . | TRBV27
CAISPGTGMNTEAFF | TGTGCCATCAGTCCCGGGACAGGGATGAACACTGAAGCTTTCTTT | TRBD1 | TRBJ1-1 | . | TRBV10-3
CASSYAEGNEKLFF | TGTGCCAGCAGTTACGCGGAAGGAAATGAAAAACTGTTTTTT | . | TRBJ1-4 | . | TRBV6-5
CASSQDMLAGNTDTQYF | TGCGCCAGCAGCCAAGATATGCTAGCGGGGAACACAGATACGCAGTATTTT | TRBD2 | TRBJ2-3 | many | TRBV4-3
CASSPDRGRGEAFF | TGTGCCAGCAGCCCGGACAGGGGAAGGGGTGAAGCTTTCTTT | TRBD1 | TRBJ1-1 | . | TRBV3-1
CASSYSLIGADTQYF | TGTGCCAGCAGTTACTCCCTAATCGGGGCAGATACGCAGTATTTT | . | TRBJ2-3 | . | TRBV6-6
CASREHHEAFF | TGTGCCAGCAGGGAACACCATGAAGCTTTCTTT | . | TRBJ1-1 | few | TRBV6-5
CASSYSSQGSSKNIQYF | TGTGCCAGCAGTTACTCGAGCCAGGGATCTTCCAAAAACATTCAGTACTTC | . | TRBJ2-4 | few | TRBV6-2/TRBV6-3
CASSLRGGVLDEQFF | TGTGCCAGCAGTCTTCGGGGGGGCGTCCTGGATGAGCAGTTCTTC | TRBD2 | TRBJ2-1 | . | TRBV2
CASSQGPRNTEAFF | TGCGCCAGCAGCCAAGGGCCCAGGAACACTGAAGCTTTCTTT | . | TRBJ1-1 | many | TRBV4-3
CASSLAEGSWTEAFF | TGTGCCAGCAGTTTAGCAGAGGGGAGTTGGACTGAAGCTTTCTTT | . | TRBJ1-1 | . | TRBV12-3/TRBV12-4
CASRKTGATDTQYF | TGTGCCAGCAGAAAGACAGGGGCCACAGATACGCAGTATTTT | TRBD1 | TRBJ2-3 | few | TRBV12-3/TRBV12-4
CSARAGGGQETQYF | TGCAGTGCTAGAGCGGGGGGCGGCCAAGAGACCCAGTACTTC | . | TRBJ2-5 | few | TRBV20-1
CARHTGGGNTEAFF | TGTGCCAGACATACAGGGGGCGGGAACACTGAAGCTTTCTTT | TRBD1 | TRBJ1-1 | few | TRBV6-5
CASSLADRGNEQYF | TGTGCCAGCAGTCTAGCAGACAGGGGCAACGAGCAGTACTTC | TRBD1 | TRBJ2-7 | . | TRBV7-2
CSASLAGGRDTQYF | TGCAGTGCTTCCCTAGCGGGGGGGCGAGATACGCAGTATTTT | TRBD2 | TRBJ2-3 | . | TRBV20-1
CASSLALDETLNEKLFF | TGCGCCAGCAGCTTGGCCCTCGACGAGACCCTAAATGAAAAACTGTTTTTT | . | TRBJ1-4 | . | TRBV5-1
CASSHEEGRGTGELFF | TGTGCCAGCAGCCACGAGGAGGGGCGCGGCACCGGGGAGCTGTTTTTT | . | TRBJ2-2 | . | TRBV12-3/TRBV12-4
CASSLGSLSEQYF | TGTGCCAGCAGCTTAGGATCCTTAAGCGAGCAGTACTTC | . | TRBJ2-7 | many | TRBV7-2
CASSLGGEAFF | TGTGCCAGCAGTTTGGGGGGTGAAGCTTTCTTT | . | TRBJ1-1 | many | TRBV12-3/TRBV12-4
CASSPRTGESFEQYF | TGTGCCAGCAGCCCACGGACAGGAGAGTCCTTCGAGCAGTACTTC | TRBD1 | TRBJ2-7 | . | TRBV7-2
CASKRTGFMNTEAFF | TGTGCCAGTAAAAGGACAGGATTTATGAACACTGAAGCTTTCTTT | TRBD1 | TRBJ1-1 | . | TRBV19
CASSQPLAGGSLYNEQFF | TGTGCCAGCAGCCAGCCACTAGCGGGGGGATCCCTCTACAATGAGCAGTTCTTC | TRBD2 | TRBJ2-1 | . | TRBV4-2
CASSEQPGNIQYF | TGCGCCAGCAGTGAGCAGCCAGGAAACATTCAGTACTTC | . | TRBJ2-4 | few | TRBV10-2
CSASGQNAYEQYF | TGCAGTGCTTCGGGACAGAACGCCTACGAGCAGTACTTC | TRBD1 | TRBJ2-7 | . | TRBV20-1
CASSFWSNQPQHF | TGTGCCAGCAGCTTTTGGAGCAATCAGCCCCAGCATTTT | . | TRBJ1-5 | few | TRBV7-2
CASSSDYTDTQYF | TGTGCCAGCAGTTCAGATTACACAGATACGCAGTATTTT | . | TRBJ2-3 | many | TRBV7-2
CASSSGQGFEGYGYTF | TGTGCCAGCAGCTCGGGACAGGGGTTCGAGGGCTATGGCTACACCTTC | TRBD1 | TRBJ1-2 | few | TRBV7-2
CASSVADREAYGYTF | TGTGCCAGCAGCGTAGCTGACAGGGAAGCCTATGGCTACACCTTC | TRBD1 | TRBJ1-2 | . | TRBV9
CATNESGLPTDTQYF | TGTGCCACCAACGAGAGTGGACTCCCAACAGATACGCAGTATTTT | . | TRBJ2-3 | . | TRBV15
CASSQGWGEGYTF | TGCGCCAGCAGCCAAGGGTGGGGAGAAGGCTACACCTTC | . | TRBJ1-2 | many | TRBV4-3
CASSQDQVLTEAFF | TGCGCCAGCAGCCAAGATCAGGTACTCACTGAAGCTTTCTTT | . | TRBJ1-1 | . | TRBV4-1
CASSPGDRVYGNTIYF | TGTGCCAGCAGCCCAGGGGACAGGGTCTATGGAAACACCATATATTTT | TRBD1 | TRBJ1-3 | . | TRBV12-3/TRBV12-4
CASSSLRGRGRSYNEQFF | TGTGCCAGCAGCTCACTCCGGGGGCGGGGGCGAAGCTACAATGAGCAGTTCTTC | . | TRBJ2-1 | . | TRBV7-6
CATSGDRGEYGYTF | TGTGCCACCAGTGGAGACAGGGGGGAATATGGCTACACCTTC | TRBD1 | TRBJ1-2 | few | TRBV24-1
CATSPRGSYNSPLHF | TGTGCCACCTCGCCGCGGGGCTCCTATAATTCACCCCTCCACTTT | . | TRBJ1-6 | few | TRBV7-2
CSATPVRREGVGTQYF | TGCAGTGCAACCCCCGTCAGGAGGGAAGGTGTGGGAACGCAGTATTTT | . | TRBJ2-3 | many | TRBV20-1
CASSLDGRIYEQYF | TGTGCCAGCAGCTTGGACGGCCGGATCTACGAGCAGTACTTC | . | TRBJ2-7 | . | TRBV5-6
CASSRRQGQGETQYF | TGTGCCAGCAGCCGCAGACAGGGGCAGGGAGAGACCCAGTACTTC | TRBD1 | TRBJ2-5 | . | TRBV7-2
CSAHGRKTNYGYTF | TGCAGTGCTCACGGTCGGAAAACCAACTATGGCTACACCTTC | . | TRBJ1-2 | . | TRBV20-1
CAIGPGAGELFF | TGTGCCATCGGCCCGGGGGCCGGGGAGCTGTTTTTT | . | TRBJ2-2 | once | TRBV10-3
CASSSRTQEAFF | TGTGCCAGCAGCTCAAGGACTCAGGAAGCTTTCTTT | . | TRBJ1-1 | . | TRBV7-6
CASSSLTSGSYNEQFF | TGTGCCAGCAGCTCCTTGACTAGCGGCTCCTACAATGAGCAGTTCTTC | TRBD2 | TRBJ2-1 | few | TRBV7-2
CSANRGLGTNEKLFF | TGCAGTGCTAACAGGGGGCTAGGGACTAATGAAAAACTGTTTTTT | TRBD1 | TRBJ1-4 | . | TRBV20-1
CASSFSPPLGNTEAFF | TGTGCCAGCAGCTTCTCACCGCCCTTAGGGAACACTGAAGCTTTCTTT | . | TRBJ1-1 | . | TRBV5-5
CASSFNYGYTF | TGTGCCAGCAGTTTTAACTATGGCTACACCTTC | . | TRBJ1-2 | many | TRBV12-3/TRBV12-4
CVSSPRGFAGSEAFF | TGTGTCAGCAGCCCACGGGGATTTGCAGGGAGTGAAGCTTTCTTT | . | TRBJ1-1 | . | TRBV7-9
CATSRETGDGANVLTF | TGTGCCACCAGCAGAGAGACGGGTGACGGGGCCAACGTCCTGACTTTC | . | TRBJ2-6 | . | TRBV15
CASSQDLEYEQYF | TGTGCCAGCAGCCAAGATCTTGAATACGAGCAGTACTTC | . | TRBJ2-7 | . | TRBV3-1
CASSLGGVDTQYF | TGTGCCAGCAGTTTAGGGGGTGTAGATACGCAGTATTTT | . | TRBJ2-3 | many | TRBV27